What follows are 20 T cell receptor beta chains derived from one specimen sequenced in a study of glioma-infiltrating T cells. Using RNA template, CDR3s of TCR alpha and beta were amplified with iRepertoire arm-PCR. TCRdb itself ran the multiplex PCR reads through MiXCR, one entry per CDR3 protein. The table records approximately 190,000 distinct CDR3 sequences, roughly 32% of them present only once. Sequencing was carried out using glioma tissue, nonneoplastic brain tissue, or PBMCs (not recorded which). These receptors came from a human donor with low-grade glioma or glioblastoma, undergoing nonglioma brain surgery, or in good health (not recorded which).

This clonotype was observed a handful of times. The rearrangement uses TRBV12-3 or TRBV12-4 and TRBJ2-4; 9 bases line up with TRBD2. The CDR3 has 14 residues. V trimming: 6 bases; J trimming: 8 bases; junction bases outside the gene matches: 8. The CDR3 loop is CASSLSGSAYIQYF. CDR3 nucleotides: TGTGCCAGCAGCCTTAGCGGGAGTGCGTACATTCAGTACTTC.

This chain links TRBV4-2 with TRBJ2-7, with 10 bases lining up with TRBD2. Unmatched junction bases numbered 5, after V lost 0 bases and J lost 3 bases. The CDR3 totals 16 residues. Germline values: CDR1 LGHNA, CDR2 YNFKEQ. This CDR3 is CASSQDAAGGLYEQYF. The CDR3 bases are TGTGCCAGCAGCCAAGATGCAGCGGGAGGGCTCTACGAGCAGTACTTC.

This clonotype was recorded at least ten times. V gene TRBV20-1 combines with J gene TRBJ2-7, with no clear D. Germline V gives CDR1 DFQATT, CDR2 SNEGSKA (reference sequence). There are 14 residues in the CDR3. V was clipped by 0 bases and J by 4 bases, with 13 bases between them. The DNA of the CDR3 is TGCAGTGCTAGAGATCGAATTAGCCGGTACGAGCAGTACTTC. The encoded protein is CSARDRISRYEQYF.

The chain couples TRBV7-2 to TRBJ2-1; the match to TRBD1 covers 8 bases. Germline CDR1 and CDR2: SGHTA and FQGNSA. The CDR3 sequence is 14 residues long. Unmatched junction bases numbered 11, after V lost 6 bases and J lost 10 bases. CDR3 DNA: TGTGCCAGCAGTCCCGGGACAGGTTTTTACGAGCAGTTCTTC. Its translation is CASSPGTGFYEQFF.

This clonotype was found many times. The CDR3 spells CASSLDLYGYTF. The CDR3 coding sequence is TGTGCCAGCAGCTTAGATCTCTATGGCTACACCTTC. The chain recombines TRBV7-2 with TRBJ1-2; no reliable D call. The CDR3 length is 12 residues. CDR1 SGHTA and CDR2 FQGNSA come from the germline V gene. Trimming shortened V by 1 base and J by 4 bases, and 4 bases separated the two germline ends.

This clonotype is a singleton in its sample. A read error is possible here, since a much larger clone lies one base away. The chain links TRBV19 to TRBJ1-5; 7 bases are a match to TRBD1. Losses at the gene ends were 4 bases for V and 0 bases for J; bases not matched to a gene: 9. Germline CDR1 and CDR2: LNHDA and SQIVND (reference sequence). The CDR3 is 17 amino acids. The CDR3 is CASSTTRDSASNQPQHF. The CDR3, as DNA: TGTGCCAGTAGTACCACACGGGACAGTGCTAGCAATCAGCCCCAGCATTTT.

The chain employs TRBV10-3 and TRBJ2-1; perhaps TRBD2 as D (6 bases). Trimming left V 6 bases short and J 10 bases short, with 22 bases between. CDR1 and CDR2 (germline): ENHRY, SYGVKD. The CDR3 has 15 amino acids. In nucleotides, the CDR3 is TGTGCCATCAGATCTACTAGAGGGAGGCTAGAAGAGCAGTTCTTC. Its translation: CAIRSTRGRLEEQFF.

This sequence joins TRBV29-1 and TRBJ1-1, with 11 bases fitting TRBD1. This CDR3 comprises 14 residues. Losses at the gene ends were 6 bases for V and 12 bases for J; bases not matched to a gene: 15. The V gene's germline CDR1 is SQVTM and CDR2 ANQGSEA. CDR3 region: CSVTSTGTGGSTFF. The CDR3 coding sequence is TGCAGCGTCACCTCTACCGGGACAGGGGGTTCTACTTTCTTT.

This rearrangement joins TRBV19 to TRBJ2-1; TRBD2 agrees at 11 bases. Germline CDR1 and CDR2: LNHDA and SQIVND (reference sequence). The V and J ends lost 4 bases and 7 bases, in that order; junction bases with no gene match: 6. The CDR3 consists of 15 residues. DNA of the CDR3: TGTGCCAGTAGTACTCTAGCGGGAGGCCGAAATGAGCAGTTCTTC. This codes for CASSTLAGGRNEQFF.

This clonotype was observed many times. The chain uses TRBV4-3 and TRBJ1-5, with a possible D match to TRBD1 (6 bases). CDR1 and CDR2 (germline): LGHNA, YSLEER. Trimming shortened V by 1 base and J by 6 bases, and 10 bases separated the two germline ends. The CDR3 has 14 residues. Here the CDR3 DNA reads TGCGCCAGCAGCCAAGCGGGGGCCGGTCAGCCCCAGCATTTT. Translation: CASSQAGAGQPQHF.

Concerning this clonotype: This may be a read error: a much more frequent sequence differs by one nucleotide. This rearrangement joins TRBV19 to TRBJ2-1; 10 positions agree with TRBD2. The CDR3 has 14 residues. Germline V CDR1 and CDR2: LNHDA, SQIVND (reference sequence). The chain's CDR3 is CANSRAGGGNEQFF. The CDR3 nucleotides read TGTGCCAATAGTCGAGCGGGAGGGGGAAATGAGCAGTTCTTC.

This clonotype appeared many times. The chain combines TRBV27 with TRBJ2-1, with 9 nucleotides matching TRBD2. J lost 2 bases, V lost 4 bases, and 9 bases had no gene match. The CDR3 is 17 residues long. Looked up from germline, CDR1 is MNHEY and CDR2 is SMNVEV (reference sequence). The CDR3 nucleotides read TGTGCCAGCAGTTCGTTGGGACTAGCCGCTACCTACAATGAGCAGTTCTTC. Its translation is CASSSLGLAATYNEQFF.

Many counts were recorded for this clonotype. The DNA of the CDR3 is TGTGCCAGCAGTCCAAACTACGAGCAGTACTTC. This encodes CASSPNYEQYF. The gene calls are TRBV28 and TRBJ2-7; no firm D call. Trimming removed 5 bases at V and 3 bases at J, with 5 bases between. Germline values: CDR1 MDHEN, CDR2 SYDVKM. This CDR3 contains 11 residues.

In this sample, this clonotype turned up many times. The chain employs TRBV2 and TRBJ1-2; unclear D gene. This CDR3 region has 13 residues. Germline lookup yields CDR1 SNHLY and CDR2 FYNNEI. The germline V and J ends were trimmed by 5 bases and 1 base, with 8 bases remaining between them. CDR3 DNA sequence: TGTGCCAGCAGTCTCAGGTTTAACTATGGCTACACCTTC. Translating it yields CASSLRFNYGYTF.

The chain couples TRBV27 to TRBJ2-7, with TRBD2 matching over 14 bases. CDR1 is MNHEY, CDR2 SMNVEV, per germline (reference sequence). The V and J ends lost 5 bases and 3 bases, in that order; junction bases with no gene match: 9. The CDR3 totals 17 residues. The CDR3 spells CASSQPGTSGSIYEQYF. The DNA for the CDR3 is TGTGCCAGCAGTCAACCCGGGACTAGCGGGAGTATCTACGAGCAGTACTTC.

This clonotype was recorded a few times. The rearrangement links TRBV7-9 to TRBJ1-1, with no clear D. V was clipped by 2 bases and J by 6 bases, with 13 bases between them. This CDR3 comprises 14 residues. Germline V gives CDR1 SEHNR, CDR2 FQNEAQ (reference sequence). DNA of the CDR3: TGTGCCAGCAGCTTAAGGGTCGCGAAAGCTGAAGCTTTCTTT. Its translation is CASSLRVAKAEAFF.

The sample holds many counts of this clonotype. The V and J genes are TRBV18 and TRBJ1-5; weak D call: TRBD1 (6 bases). Per the germline V gene, CDR1 is KGHSH and CDR2 is LQKENI. The V end lost 2 bases, the J end lost 5 bases, and 16 bases lay between the germline ends. The CDR3 contains 16 residues. Here the CDR3 reads CASSPRGPGDHQPQHF. The CDR3 DNA sequence: TGTGCCAGCTCACCAAGGGGCCCAGGGGATCATCAGCCCCAGCATTTT.

This clonotype was seen ten or more times. This chain connects TRBV28 to TRBJ1-2; D gene uncertain. The V end lost 4 bases, the J end lost 5 bases, and 20 bases lay between the germline ends. CDR3 length: 16 amino acids. Per the germline V gene, CDR1 is MDHEN and CDR2 is SYDVKM. CDR3: CASSSPRVAKGYGYTF. The CDR3 region has the DNA TGTGCCAGCAGTTCCCCTCGGGTGGCTAAAGGATATGGCTACACCTTC.

This chain uses TRBV5-1 with TRBJ2-7; 11 positions match TRBD1. CDR3 length equals 16 residues. CDR1 and CDR2 (germline): SGHRS, YFSETQ. The J segment lost 4 bases and the V segment lost 4 bases, leaving 10 bases of the junction unmatched. The CDR3 loop is CASSGRTGGVGYEQYF. For the CDR3, the DNA is TGCGCCAGCAGCGGTCGGACAGGGGGCGTAGGATACGAGCAGTACTTC.

For this clonotype: This sequence may be a read error, since a much larger clone differs from it by one base. This rearrangement joins TRBV7-2 to TRBJ1-2; D is undetermined. The CDR3 loop spans 12 amino acids. V lost 4 bases and J lost 8, with 11 bases in between. Germline V gene sequence: CDR1 SGHTA, CDR2 FQGNSA. As DNA, the CDR3 is TGTGCCAGCAGCTACGGTGTCTCGGGCTACACCTTC. Its protein product is CASSYGVSGYTF.